This TCR beta chain originates from a study of human T cells and chemical hapten exposure. Time point given: pre-sensitization, week 0. The treatment was: therapeutic diphenylcyclopropenone sensitization with weekly scalp DPC. Unique molecular identifiers were affixed to discrete cDNA molecules within the library. TCRdb re-called the RACE reads with MiXCR, one entry per CDR3 protein. The table lists about 90,000 distinct CDR3 sequences, about 9% of them singletons. This clonotype was counted many times. Germline CDR1 reads SNHLY; CDR2 reads FYNNEI. There are 14 residues in the CDR3. J gave up 5 bases and V 6 bases, and 5 bases lay outside the gene matches.

The rearrangement joins TRBV2 to TRBJ1-4; 8 bases are shared with TRBD1. The sample here was whole blood, taken in connection with sensitization to the hapten diphenylcyclopropenone (DPC). The TCR sequence derives from a man aged 40-55 years with alopecia areata. Some clones in this sample may be carry-over from other donors' samples. CDR3 sequence (DNA): TGTGCCAGCAGCGGACAGGGTGGGAATGAAAAACTGTTTTTT. It specifies CASSGQGGNEKLFF.